This T cell receptor beta chain stems from a study of blood T cell repertoires in COVID-19. Study information: Samples came from the United States, Italy and Spain, spanning acute and convalescent COVID-19. Sources were T cells, B-cell-depleted T cells, or PBMCs; the material itself was cDNA or gDNA.

Seattle's enrolled individuals joined amid active infection and were then monitored longitudinally. Some clones are missing from TCRdb's copy, which holds only in-frame ones; the method was immunoSEQ multiplex PCR. The sample lists around 200,000 clones, roughly 80% occurring once. The ends were cut back, 7 bases at V and 2 bases at J, with 26 bases in the middle. CDR3 size: 18 residues. In germline, CDR1 is MDHEN, CDR2 SYDVKM. The TCR originated in a woman aged 65 to 85 with COVID-19, enrolled during active disease. J is TRBJ2-5 and V is TRBV28, with D perhaps matching TRBD2 (6 bases). Sequenced sample: peripheral blood. CDR3 amino acids: CASTRGSAMGLGQETQYF. In DNA form, the CDR3 reads TGTGCCAGCACGCGGGGTAGTGCCATGGGGTTGGGTCAAGAGACCCAGTACTTC.